This T cell receptor (beta chain) emerged from a study of response to subunit inactivated influenza vaccine (dated by TCRdb to 2016 to 2019). Study-level background: Deep quantitative profiling of the T cell receptor repertoire was used in the study to follow responses to a trivalent subunit inactivated influenza vaccine. Findings and caveats that apply to the study as a whole: The authors suggested that each seasonal influenza vaccination may recruit only a limited number of new T cells.

Trimming removed 5 bases from V and 2 bases from J; the gene matches leave 6 bases unexplained. The cysteine opens and the phenylalanine closes a CDR3 of 15 amino acids. Solely the CDR3 DNA is kept, with 45 bases framed from the first base. This clonotype has a handful of counts. The antigen this receptor binds is unknown. Base-call qualities are not available, and no considerably larger clone is one nucleotide away. Library method: RT-PCR. Sequencing took place on an Illumina HiSeq 2500. The public reads were reanalyzed by TCRdb: fastp trimming at Q25, MiXCR alignment, in-frame beta chains only. Every distinct CDR3 protein forms one entry, paired with its most common genes and DNA. A total of about 500,000 distinct CDR3 sequences appear in this sample, approximately 15% of them only once. Less than 4% of the sample rests with the top ten.

This receptor was identified in a man aged 50-75 years who received an inactivated influenza vaccine. Donor details come from another sample of the same person, matched by shared clones. Recombination joined TRBV12-3 or TRBV12-4 with TRBJ2-5; 9 bases in the middle match TRBD1. Sample: CD4+ T cells sorted from PBMCs, taken around 25 months after vaccination. Here is the DNA: TGTGCCAGCAGTGGAAACAGGGGGCATCAAGAGACCCAGTACTTC. It encodes CASSGNRGHQETQYF.